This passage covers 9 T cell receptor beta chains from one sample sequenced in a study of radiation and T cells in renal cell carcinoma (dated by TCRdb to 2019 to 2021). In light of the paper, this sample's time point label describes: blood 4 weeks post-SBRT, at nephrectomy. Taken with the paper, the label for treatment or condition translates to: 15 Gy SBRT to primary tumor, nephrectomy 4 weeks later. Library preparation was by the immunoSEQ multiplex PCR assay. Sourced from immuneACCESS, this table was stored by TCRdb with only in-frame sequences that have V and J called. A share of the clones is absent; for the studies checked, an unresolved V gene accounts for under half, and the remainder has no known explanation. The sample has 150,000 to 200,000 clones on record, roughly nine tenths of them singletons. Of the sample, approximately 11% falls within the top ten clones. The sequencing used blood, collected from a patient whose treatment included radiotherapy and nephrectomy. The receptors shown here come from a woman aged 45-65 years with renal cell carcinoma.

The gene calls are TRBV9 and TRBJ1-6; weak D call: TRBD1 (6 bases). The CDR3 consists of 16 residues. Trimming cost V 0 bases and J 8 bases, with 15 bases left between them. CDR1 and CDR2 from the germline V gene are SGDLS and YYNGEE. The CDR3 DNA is TGTGCCAGCAGCGTAGAGGAGGGCAGGGGCGATTCACCCCTCCACTTT. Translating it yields CASSVEEGRGDSPLHF. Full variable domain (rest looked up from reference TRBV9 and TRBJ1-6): DSGVTQTPKHLITATGQRVTLRCSPRSGDLSVYWYQQSLDQGLQFLIQYYNGEERAKGNILERFSAQQFPDLHSELNLSSLELGDSALYFCASSVEEGRGDSPLHFGNGTRLTVT.

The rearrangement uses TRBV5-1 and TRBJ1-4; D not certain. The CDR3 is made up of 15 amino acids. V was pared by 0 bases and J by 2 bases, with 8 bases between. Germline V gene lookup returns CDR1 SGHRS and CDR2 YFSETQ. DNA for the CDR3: TGCGCCAGCAGCTTGGCTGGGCTCACTAATGAAAAACTGTTTTTT. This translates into CASSLAGLTNEKLFF. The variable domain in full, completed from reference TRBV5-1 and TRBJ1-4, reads KAGVTQTPRYLIKTRGQQVTLSCSPISGHRSVSWYQQTPGQGLQFLFEYFSETQRNKGNFPGRFSGRQFSNSRSEMNVSTLELGDSALYLCASSLAGLTNEKLFFGSGTQLSVL.

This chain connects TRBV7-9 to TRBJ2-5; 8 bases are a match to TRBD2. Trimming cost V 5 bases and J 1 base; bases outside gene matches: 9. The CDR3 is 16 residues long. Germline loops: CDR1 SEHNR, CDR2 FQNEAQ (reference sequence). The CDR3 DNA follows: TGTGCCAGCAGCCAGACTGGCGGGGGGCCCCAAGAGACCCAGTACTTC. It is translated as CASSQTGGGPQETQYF.

CDR3 coding DNA: TGTGCCAGCAGCGCCGACAGACCCAATCAGCCCCAGCATTTT. It encodes CASSADRPNQPQHF. V gene TRBV7-2 combines with J gene TRBJ1-5; possible D gene TRBD1, 5 bases. The CDR3 extends over 14 amino acids. The germline V and J ends were trimmed by 5 bases and 3 bases, with 11 bases remaining between them. Germline CDR1 is SGHTA and CDR2 is FQGNSA.

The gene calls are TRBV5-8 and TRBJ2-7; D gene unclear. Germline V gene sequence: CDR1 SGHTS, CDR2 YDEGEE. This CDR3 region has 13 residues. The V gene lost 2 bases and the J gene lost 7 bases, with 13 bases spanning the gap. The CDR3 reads CASSFLLPQEQYF. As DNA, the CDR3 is TGTGCCAGCAGCTTTTTATTGCCCCAGGAGCAGTACTTC.

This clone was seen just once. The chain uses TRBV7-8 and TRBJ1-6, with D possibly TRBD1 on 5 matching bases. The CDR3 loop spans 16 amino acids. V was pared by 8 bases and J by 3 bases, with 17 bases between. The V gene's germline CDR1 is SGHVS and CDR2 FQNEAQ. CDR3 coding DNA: TGTGCCAGCGCGGTACAGGACCGCCGCTATAATTCACCCCTCCACTTT. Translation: CASAVQDRRYNSPLHF.

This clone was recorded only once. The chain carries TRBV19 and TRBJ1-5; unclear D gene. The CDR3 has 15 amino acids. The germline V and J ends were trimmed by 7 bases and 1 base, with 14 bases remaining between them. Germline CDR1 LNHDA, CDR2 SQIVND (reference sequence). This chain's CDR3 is CASNPQDISNQPQHF. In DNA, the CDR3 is TGTGCCAGTAATCCCCAGGATATCAGCAATCAGCCCCAGCATTTT.

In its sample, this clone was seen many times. The CDR3 DNA follows: TGTGCCAGCAGGGCGGCCTACTCCTACGAGCAGTACTTC. It codes for CASRAAYSYEQYF. The chain has TRBV6-1 and TRBJ2-7; no firm D call. The V gene's germline CDR1 is MNHNS and CDR2 SASEGT. Trimming pared 6 bases from V and 0 bases from J, leaving 9 bases between. The length of the CDR3 is 13 residues.

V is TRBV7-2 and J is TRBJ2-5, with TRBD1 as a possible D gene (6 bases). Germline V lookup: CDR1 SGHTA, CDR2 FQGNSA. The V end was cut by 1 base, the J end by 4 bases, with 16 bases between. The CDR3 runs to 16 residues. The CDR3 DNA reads TGTGCCAGCAGCTTAGGCCGGGACAAAATTGCAGAGACCCAGTACTTC. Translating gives CASSLGRDKIAETQYF.